The 28 T cell receptor beta chains given below trace back to one sample, sequenced in a study of blood T cell repertoires in COVID-19. Sequenced by immunoSEQ multiplex PCR; TCRdb stores in-frame clones only, minus some. The sample lists about 82,000 clones; approximately 79% were seen once. Sequencing input: peripheral blood. The source is a human donor with acute or convalescent COVID-19. The donor label of this sample is uncertain.

CDR3 nucleotides: TGTGCCAGCAGAAGACAGGGGGCATTCACCGGGGAGCTGTTTTTT. It is translated as CASRRQGAFTGELFF. This chain joins TRBV6-5 and TRBJ2-2, with TRBD1 identical over 10 bases. Germline V lookup: CDR1 MNHEY, CDR2 SVGAGI. CDR3 length: 15 amino acids. The J segment lost 4 bases and the V segment lost 6 bases, leaving 5 bases of the junction unmatched.

The chain recombines TRBV19 with TRBJ1-1; D remains unclear. The CDR3 contains 14 residues. The germline V gene encodes CDR1 LNHDA and CDR2 SQIVND (reference sequence). With 1 base removed from V and 1 base from J, the gap between germline ends came to 7 bases. CDR3: CASSIAGRNTEAFF. The CDR3 DNA reads as TGTGCCAGTAGTATAGCTGGGAGGAACACTGAAGCTTTCTTT. The full variable domain, its missing parts supplied by reference TRBV19 and TRBJ1-1, is DGGITQSPKYLFRKEGQNVTLSCEQNLNHDAMYWYRQDPGQGLRLIYYSQIVNDFQKGDIAEGYSVSREKKESFPLTVTSAQKNPTAFYLCASSIAGRNTEAFFGQGTRLTVV.

The chain couples TRBV20-1 to TRBJ2-2; TRBD1 might be the D (5 bases). This CDR3 is 12 amino acids long. V gave up 3 bases and J gave up 6 bases, with 8 bases separating them. CDR1 is DFQATT and CDR2 is SNEGSKA in the germline V gene (reference sequence). Here the CDR3 reads CSASWGAGELFF. As DNA, the CDR3 is TGCAGTGCTAGTTGGGGCGCCGGGGAGCTGTTTTTT.

The chain couples TRBV27 to TRBJ2-5, with 7 bases that match TRBD1. Trimming removed 6 bases from V and 5 bases from J; junction bases left unmatched: 6. CDR3 length: 13 residues. Germline CDR1 MNHEY, CDR2 SMNVEV (reference sequence). The CDR3: CASRGTATETQYF. CDR3 DNA: TGTGCCAGCAGGGGGACAGCAACGGAGACCCAGTACTTC.

This chain links TRBV28 with TRBJ2-2; unclear D gene. The V gene's germline CDR1 is MDHEN and CDR2 SYDVKM. Trimming removed 2 bases from V and 10 bases from J, with 5 bases in between. The CDR3 is made up of 11 amino acids. CDR3 sequence: CASSLSAELFF. CDR3 bases: TGTGCCAGCAGTTTAAGCGCGGAGCTGTTTTTT.

V gene TRBV19 combines with J gene TRBJ2-1; 7 nucleotides align to TRBD2. Germline CDR1 and CDR2: LNHDA and SQIVND (reference sequence). This CDR3 is 16 amino acids long. V lost 6 bases to trimming and J lost 3 bases; unmatched junction nucleotides: 11. The CDR3 loop is CASRSPQRDLYNEQFF. The CDR3 DNA reads TGTGCCAGTAGGTCCCCTCAGCGGGACCTCTACAATGAGCAGTTCTTC. The full variable domain, rest sourced from reference TRBV19 and TRBJ2-1, is DGGITQSPKYLFRKEGQNVTLSCEQNLNHDAMYWYRQDPGQGLRLIYYSQIVNDFQKGDIAEGYSVSREKKESFPLTVTSAQKNPTAFYLCASRSPQRDLYNEQFFGPGTRLTVL.

In the case of this clone: Other DNA sequences in this specimen translate into the identical CDR3. The chain combines TRBV7-9 with TRBJ1-2, with 7 nucleotides matching TRBD1. Germline V lookup: CDR1 SEHNR, CDR2 FQNEAQ (reference sequence). V shed 5 bases, J shed 3 bases, and the junction held 3 bases outside the gene matches. The CDR3 runs to 13 residues. The CDR3 reads CASSLGQDYGYTF. DNA of the CDR3: TGTGCCAGCAGCCTCGGACAGGACTATGGCTACACCTTC. Full variable domain (missing parts from reference TRBV7-9 and TRBJ1-2): DTGVSQNPRHKITKRGQNVTFRCDPISEHNRLYWYRQTLGQGPEFLTYFQNEAQLEKSRLLSDRFSAERPKGSFSTLEIQRTEQGDSAMYLCASSLGQDYGYTFGSGTRLTVV.

This sequence joins TRBV5-6 and TRBJ1-3; possibly TRBD1 for D (5 bases). The V and J ends lost 4 bases and 0 bases respectively, with 14 bases between them. Germline lookup yields CDR1 SGHDT and CDR2 YYEEEE. The CDR3 extends over 16 amino acids. CDR3 sequence (DNA): TGTGCCAGCAGCCAAGGGACTGGTCGCTCTGGAAACACCATATATTTT. It codes for CASSQGTGRSGNTIYF.

The V gene is TRBV6-5, the J gene TRBJ2-7, with 7 bases matching TRBD1. The CDR3 is made up of 15 amino acids. After removal of 4 bases from V and 0 bases from J, the junction contained 6 bases not matched to a gene. CDR1 MNHEY and CDR2 SVGAGI come from the germline V gene. This CDR3 is CASSSGTVLSYEQYF. The CDR3 DNA reads as TGTGCCAGCAGTTCCGGGACAGTCCTCTCCTACGAGCAGTACTTC.

The chain is built from TRBV2 and TRBJ1-2; TRBD1 might be the D (5 bases). V lost 4 bases, J lost 2 bases, and 11 bases lay in between. CDR1 and CDR2 from the germline V gene are SNHLY and FYNNEI. There are 14 residues in the CDR3. DNA of the CDR3: TGTGCCAGCAGTGTCGTCAGGGAAAACTATGGCTACACCTTC. Its protein product is CASSVVRENYGYTF.

V usage is TRBV7-9 and J usage is TRBJ2-3, with 8 nucleotides matching TRBD2. The CDR3 is 17 amino acids. Germline values: CDR1 SEHNR, CDR2 FQNEAQ (reference sequence). Unmatched junction bases numbered 11, after V lost 4 bases and J lost 2 bases. The CDR3 here is CASSSSTAGGPTDTQYF. CDR3 DNA: TGTGCCAGCAGCTCTTCCACCGCGGGAGGTCCCACAGATACGCAGTATTTT.

This clone was seen a few times. This chain's CDR3 is CASPSESGNTIYF. The CDR3 DNA follows: TGTGCCAGTCCAAGCGAGTCTGGAAACACCATATATTTT. The chain carries TRBV12-3 or TRBV12-4 and TRBJ1-3; D uncertain. The germline V and J ends were trimmed by 9 bases and 1 base, with 10 bases remaining between them. The CDR3 has 13 residues.

This chain uses TRBV3-1 (or the pseudogene TRBV3-2) with TRBJ2-1; D is perhaps TRBD2 (5 bases). Germline V gene sequence: CDR1 LGHDT, CDR2 YNNKEL (reference sequence). V was trimmed by 0 bases and J by 4 bases, leaving 13 bases between them. There are 16 residues in the CDR3. The CDR3, as DNA: TGTGCCAGCAGCCAAGAGAGGGCAACAAGATACAATGAGCAGTTCTTC. Residues: CASSQERATRYNEQFF.

For the CDR3, the DNA is TGTGCCAGCAGTGCGACTCCGGGGGGCCGTTCTGGAAACACCATATATTTT. Encoded protein: CASSATPGGRSGNTIYF. This chain connects TRBV6-1 to TRBJ1-3, with a tentative D call TRBD1 (6 bases). V lost 4 bases, J lost 1 base, and 17 bases lay in between. The germline V gene has CDR1 MNHNS and CDR2 SASEGT. The CDR3 spans 17 residues.

This sequence joins TRBV18 and TRBJ1-1, with a weak D call TRBD1 (5 bases). The length of the CDR3 is 16 residues. Germline V gene sequence: CDR1 KGHSH, CDR2 LQKENI. V lost 2 bases, J lost 1 base, and 14 bases lay in between. The CDR3 DNA reads TGTGCCAGCTCACCAAGCTCGAGGGGAGGGAACACTGAAGCTTTCTTT. Encoded protein: CASSPSSRGGNTEAFF.

CDR3 residues: CASSSRDGGANVLTF. The DNA for the CDR3 is TGTGCCAGTAGTTCCAGGGATGGTGGGGCCAACGTCCTGACTTTC. The chain links TRBV19 to TRBJ2-6, with a tentative D call TRBD1 (5 bases). CDR3 length: 15 residues. Looked up from germline, CDR1 is LNHDA and CDR2 is SQIVND (reference sequence). V was trimmed by 5 bases and J by 3 bases, leaving 11 bases between them.

The chain uses TRBV27 and TRBJ2-7; 7 bases are shared with TRBD1. J lost 5 bases, V lost 6 bases, and 7 bases had no gene match. Germline V gene data show CDR1 as MNHEY and CDR2 as SMNVEV (reference sequence). CDR3 size: 13 residues. The CDR3 region is CASRPNRGNEQYV. CDR3 DNA: TGTGCCAGCAGGCCGAACAGGGGAAACGAGCAGTACGTC.

This rearrangement joins TRBV19 to TRBJ2-5, with 7 nucleotides matching TRBD1. The CDR3 is made up of 14 amino acids. Germline CDR1 reads LNHDA; CDR2 reads SQIVND (reference sequence). Trimming at V came to 7 bases and at J to 7 bases, leaving 12 bases not matched to a gene. The CDR3, as DNA: TGTGCCAGTAAAGAGGCACAGGGGTTGGGGACCCAGTACTTC. The encoded protein is CASKEAQGLGTQYF.

The chain combines TRBV19 with TRBJ1-6; D possibly corresponds to TRBD1 (5 bases). This CDR3 is 14 amino acids long. Trimming took off 6 bases at V and 10 bases at J, with 16 bases between the two ends. Per germline, CDR1 LNHDA and CDR2 SQIVND (reference sequence). DNA for the CDR3: TGTGCCAGTAGGGGGGGACCGGAGAAATCACCCCTCCACTTT. This sequence encodes CASRGGPEKSPLHF.

V gene TRBV7-2 combines with J gene TRBJ2-5, with D possibly being TRBD1 (5 bases). In germline, CDR1 is SGHTA, CDR2 FQGNSA. Trimming removed 4 bases from V and 2 bases from J, with 8 bases in between. CDR3 length: 13 residues. The CDR3 DNA reads TGTGCCAGCAGCTACAGGAGACAAGAGACCCAGTACTTC. Its protein product is CASSYRRQETQYF.

This chain links TRBV28 with TRBJ1-5; D uncertain. The germline V gene encodes CDR1 MDHEN and CDR2 SYDVKM. Deletions cut 5 bases from V and 1 base from J, with 6 bases between. The CDR3 has 13 amino acids. The CDR3 loop reads CASSTESNQPQHF. CDR3 in DNA: TGTGCCAGCAGTACAGAGAGCAATCAGCCCCAGCATTTT.

The J gene is TRBJ1-2, the V gene TRBV28; the D is unclear. This CDR3 region has 14 residues. The V end lost 8 bases, the J end lost 4 bases, and 17 bases lay between the germline ends. Germline CDR1 and CDR2: MDHEN and SYDVKM. CDR3 nucleotides: TGTGCCAGCTTGACTCGAACACAACCCTATGGCTACACCTTC. As protein: CASLTRTQPYGYTF.

This clone has a handful of counts. The sample holds other DNA sequences that translate to the same CDR3. The chain combines TRBV10-3 with TRBJ1-1, with 7 nucleotides matching TRBD1. Germline loops: CDR1 ENHRY, CDR2 SYGVKD. Trimming at V came to 3 bases and at J to 1 base, leaving 5 bases not matched to a gene. The CDR3 is made up of 15 amino acids. CDR3 sequence: CAISETGEKNTEAFF. In DNA, the CDR3 is TGTGCCATCAGTGAAACAGGGGAAAAGAACACTGAAGCTTTCTTT.

J is TRBJ1-3 and V is TRBV6-5; maybe TRBD1 (6 bases). The CDR3 length is 15 residues. Germline assignment: CDR1 MNHEY and CDR2 SVGAGI. V was cut by 6 bases and J by 10 bases, with 22 bases left in between. This chain's CDR3 is CASRQDRTASSTIYF. The CDR3 nucleotides read TGTGCCAGCAGACAAGACCGGACAGCCTCCTCGACCATATATTTT.

The chain carries TRBV30 and TRBJ1-1, with D uncertain. Germline CDR1 GTSNPN, CDR2 SVGIG (reference sequence). Deletions cut 2 bases from V and 0 bases from J, with 4 bases between. This CDR3 comprises 12 residues. The CDR3 nucleotides are TGTGCCTGGAGTCGGGTGAACACTGAAGCTTTCTTT. Its protein is CAWSRVNTEAFF.

The chain uses TRBV24-1 and TRBJ2-5, with 8 bases aligning to TRBD1. This CDR3 has 15 amino acids. Germline-derived CDR1 and CDR2 are KGHDR and SFDVKD. Trimming cost V 5 bases and J 5 bases; bases outside gene matches: 9. CDR3 nucleotides: TGTGCCACCAGTGCCGGGACAGGATCCCGGGAGACCCAGTACTTC. Protein: CATSAGTGSRETQYF.

This chain connects TRBV3-1 (or the pseudogene TRBV3-2) to TRBJ2-1; no firm D call. The CDR3 has 13 amino acids. Per germline, CDR1 LGHDT and CDR2 YNNKEL (reference sequence). With 2 bases removed from V and 4 bases from J, the gap between germline ends came to 6 bases. Here the CDR3 reads CASSQPLYNEQFF. The CDR3 DNA is TGTGCCAGCAGCCAACCTCTATACAATGAGCAGTTCTTC.

V and J are TRBV27 and TRBJ1-5; TRBD1 aligns across 9 bases. The V gene's germline CDR1 is MNHEY and CDR2 SMNVEV (reference sequence). The CDR3 is 15 amino acids. V lost 4 bases, J lost 7 bases, and 8 bases stayed unmatched. CDR3 bases: TGTGCCAGCAGTTCCGACCGGGACAGGGTGCAGCCCCAGCATTTT. Its protein is CASSSDRDRVQPQHF.